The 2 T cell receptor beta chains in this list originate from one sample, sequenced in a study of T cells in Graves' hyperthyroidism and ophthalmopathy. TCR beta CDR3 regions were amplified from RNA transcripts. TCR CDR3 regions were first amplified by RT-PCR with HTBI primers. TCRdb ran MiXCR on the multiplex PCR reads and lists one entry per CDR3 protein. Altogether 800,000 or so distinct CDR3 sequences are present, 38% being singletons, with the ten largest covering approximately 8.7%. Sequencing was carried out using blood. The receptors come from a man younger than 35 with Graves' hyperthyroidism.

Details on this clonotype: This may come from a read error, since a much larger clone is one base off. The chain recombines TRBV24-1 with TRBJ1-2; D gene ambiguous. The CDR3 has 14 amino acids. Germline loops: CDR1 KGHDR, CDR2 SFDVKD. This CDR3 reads CATSDQGLNYGHTF. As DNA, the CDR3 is TGTGCCACCAGTGATCAAGGGTTGAACTATGGCCACACCTTC.

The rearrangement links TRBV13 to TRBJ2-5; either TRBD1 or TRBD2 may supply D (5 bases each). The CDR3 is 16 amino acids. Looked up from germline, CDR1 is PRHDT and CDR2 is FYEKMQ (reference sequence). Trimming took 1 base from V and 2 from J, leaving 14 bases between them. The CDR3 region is CASSLEGRGLQETQYF. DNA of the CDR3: TGTGCCAGCAGCTTAGAAGGACGGGGCCTACAAGAGACCCAGTACTTC.